A selection of T cell receptor beta chains follows, all from one sample in a study of blood T cell repertoires in COVID-19. Method: immunoSEQ multiplex PCR; TCRdb's copy keeps in-frame clones and lacks some. The top ten clones hold about 1.5% of a sample with some 380,000 clones, roughly 86% of them seen once. Input material: PBMCs or T cells enriched from blood (not recorded which). The receptors were sampled from a man in his thirties or forties who had recovered from COVID-19. Both conserved end residues are part of each CDR3. A D gene is named only where the DNA matches it firmly. Not every row has a clone size; where given, it reads once, few, many or a size class.

d_gene,v_gene,abundance,j_gene,CDR3aa,CDR3nt
TRBD1,TRBV9,-,TRBJ2-5,CASSRADRGVETQYF,TGTGCCAGCAGCCGAGCGGACAGGGGGGTAGAGACCCAGTACTTC
-,TRBV7-2,-,TRBJ1-6,CASSLRGTNSPLHF,TGTGCCAGCAGCTTACGGGGGACCAATTCACCCCTCCACTTT
-,TRBV28,-,TRBJ1-2,CASRRSGVYGYTF,TGTGCCAGCAGACGTAGCGGGGTCTATGGCTACACCTTC
-,TRBV27,-,TRBJ2-3,CASSLSGLSSTDTQYF,TGTGCCAGCAGTTTATCGGGACTGTCTAGCACAGATACGCAGTATTTT
-,TRBV20-1,-,TRBJ2-1,CSASLPSAKKRALNEQFF,TGCAGTGCTAGTCTACCCTCGGCTAAGAAGCGGGCCCTCAATGAGCAGTTCTTC
-,TRBV4-2,-,TRBJ1-4,CASSQDFLGEGNEKLFF,TGTGCCAGCAGCCAAGATTTTTTAGGGGAGGGTAATGAAAAACTGTTTTTT
-,TRBV5-8,-,TRBJ1-1,CASSSDRGGWVFAEAFF,TGTGCCAGCAGCTCCGACAGAGGGGGATGGGTGTTCGCTGAAGCTTTCTTT
TRBD1,TRBV27,-,TRBJ1-4,CASSAFLVTGGFEKLFF,TGTGCCAGCAGTGCGTTTTTAGTGACAGGGGGCTTTGAAAAACTGTTTTTT
-,TRBV21-1,-,TRBJ2-1,CASSKGTHNEQFF,TGTGCCAGCAGCAAAGGAACACACAATGAGCAGTTCTTC
TRBD1,TRBV30,-,TRBJ1-1,CAWRTDRVNTEAFF,TGTGCCTGGAGGACGGACAGGGTGAACACTGAAGCTTTCTTT
TRBD1,TRBV19,-,TRBJ1-4,CASSILPRQGFNEKLFF,TGTGCCAGTAGTATATTACCTAGACAGGGTTTTAATGAAAAACTGTTTTTT
TRBD2,TRBV4-2,-,TRBJ2-1,CASSLDSMTGGASYNEQFF,TGTGCCAGCAGCCTAGATTCGATGACCGGGGGGGCCAGCTACAATGAGCAGTTCTTC
TRBD2,TRBV20-1,-,TRBJ2-1,CSASRTSGDWSFF,TGCAGTGCTAGTAGGACTAGCGGGGATTGGTCGTTCTTC
-,TRBV18,-,TRBJ2-7,CASSPQDSYEQYF,TGTGCCAGCTCACCCCAGGACTCCTACGAGCAGTACTTC
TRBD1,TRBV6-5,-,TRBJ1-2,CASSPDRVGYTF,TGTGCCAGCAGCCCGGACAGGGTTGGCTACACCTTC
TRBD1,TRBV10-3,-,TRBJ1-1,CATTGTGSFVNTEAFF,TGTGCCACAACCGGGACAGGGTCTTTCGTGAATACTGAAGCTTTCTTT
TRBD2,TRBV15,-,TRBJ2-5,CATSIGTREQETQYF,TGTGCCACCAGCATCGGGACTAGAGAGCAAGAGACCCAGTACTTC
TRBD1,TRBV5-1,-,TRBJ1-2,CASSLEAGGSYGYTF,TGCGCCAGCAGCTTGGAGGCAGGGGGCTCCTATGGCTACACCTTC
TRBD1,TRBV2,-,TRBJ1-1,CARTGTGAKNTEAFF,TGTGCCAGGACCGGGACAGGGGCAAAGAACACTGAAGCTTTCTTT
TRBD1,TRBV5-1,-,TRBJ2-7,CASSIDRGYEQYF,TGCGCCAGCAGCATTGACAGGGGCTACGAGCAGTACTTC
-,TRBV5-1,-,TRBJ1-1,CASSLDPPRRADTEAFF,TGCGCCAGCAGCTTGGACCCCCCCCGCAGGGCAGACACTGAAGCTTTCTTT
-,TRBV30,-,TRBJ2-3,CAWSSGSTDTQYF,TGTGCCTGGAGTTCAGGGTCGACAGATACGCAGTATTTT
TRBD2,TRBV7-2,-,TRBJ2-1,CASSLEGSGRYNEQFF,TGTGCCAGCAGCTTAGAGGGTAGCGGGAGGTACAATGAGCAGTTCTTC
TRBD2,TRBV2,-,TRBJ2-3,CASSQGLAGGRTDTQYF,TGTGCCAGCAGCCAAGGACTAGCGGGGGGCCGCACAGATACGCAGTATTTT
-,TRBV25-1,-,TRBJ1-2,CASSEKARQGYTF,TGTGCCAGCAGTGAAAAGGCCAGACAGGGCTACACCTTC
TRBD1,TRBV30,-,TRBJ1-4,CAWSLGDRVLVNEKLFF,TGTGCCTGGAGTTTGGGGGACAGGGTTTTGGTTAATGAAAAACTGTTTTTT
-,TRBV7-6,-,TRBJ1-2,CASSLMAFGDINYGYTF,TGTGCCAGCAGCTTAATGGCGTTCGGGGACATTAACTATGGCTACACCTTC
-,TRBV11-2,-,TRBJ1-1,CASSLKAGVNTEAFF,TGTGCCAGCAGCTTAAAGGCAGGGGTAAACACTGAAGCTTTCTTT
-,TRBV6-5,-,TRBJ1-2,CASSYSRTVHYGYTF,TGTGCCAGCAGTTACTCGAGGACAGTCCACTATGGCTACACCTTC
TRBD1,TRBV5-5,-,TRBJ1-1,CASSLNTQGAVFTEAFF,TGTGCCAGCAGCTTGAATACACAGGGGGCGGTGTTCACTGAAGCTTTCTTT
TRBD2,TRBV9,once,TRBJ2-3,CASSEFSGGSVDTQYF,TGTGCCAGCAGCGAATTTTCCGGGGGGTCGGTAGATACGCAGTATTTT
TRBD1,TRBV5-1,-,TRBJ1-1,CASSLVWGTGGHTEAFF,TGCGCCAGCAGCTTGGTTTGGGGGACAGGGGGCCACACTGAAGCTTTCTTT
-,TRBV10-2,-,TRBJ2-1,CASSDSLAVTGVRINEQFF,TGCGCCAGCAGTGACTCTTTAGCGGTAACAGGGGTAAGAATCAATGAGCAGTTCTTC
-,TRBV7-9,-,TRBJ1-1,CASSPQGNTEAFF,TGTGCCAGCAGCCCACAGGGGAACACTGAAGCTTTCTTT
TRBD1,TRBV6-5,-,TRBJ1-1,CASSATGANTEAFF,TGTGCCAGCAGCGCGACAGGGGCGAACACTGAAGCTTTCTTT
-,TRBV19,-,TRBJ1-2,CAVGGYGYTF,TGTGCCGTGGGAGGATATGGCTACACCTTC
-,TRBV4-1,-,TRBJ2-1,CASSQGVAQNEQFF,TGCGCCAGCAGCCAAGGGGTAGCGCAGAATGAGCAGTTCTTC
-,TRBV5-6,-,TRBJ1-2,CASSLDREDGYTF,TGTGCCAGCAGCTTGGACAGGGAAGACGGCTACACCTTC
-,TRBV10-1,-,TRBJ2-3,CASSLDTTDTQYF,TGCGCCAGCAGTTTAGACACCACAGATACGCAGTATTTT
-,TRBV2,few,TRBJ1-1,CASSTLGIRQSPTEAFF,TGTGCCAGCAGTACCCTGGGGATTCGACAGTCCCCTACTGAAGCTTTCTTT
TRBD2,TRBV19,-,TRBJ2-2,CASSKGLAGGHAVGELFF,TGTGCCAGTAGTAAGGGACTAGCGGGGGGGCACGCGGTCGGGGAGCTGTTTTTT
TRBD1,TRBV7-9,-,TRBJ1-2,CASSPGTAVYGYTF,TGTGCCAGCAGTCCCGGGACAGCCGTCTATGGCTACACCTTC
TRBD1,TRBV5-1,-,TRBJ1-1,CASSQDRVVTEAFF,TGCGCCAGCAGCCAGGACAGGGTCGTCACTGAAGCTTTCTTT
-,TRBV30,-,TRBJ1-3,CAWSVARGRNTIYF,TGTGCCTGGAGTGTAGCAAGGGGTCGAAACACCATATATTTT
-,TRBV5-6,-,TRBJ2-1,CASSSEPLGTYNEQFF,TGTGCCAGCAGCTCAGAACCACTAGGGACATACAATGAGCAGTTCTTC
TRBD2,TRBV6-5,-,TRBJ2-1,CASSQQTSGGHEQFF,TGTGCCAGCAGTCAACAGACTAGCGGGGGTCATGAGCAGTTCTTC